These 11 T cell receptor beta chains were all obtained from the same sample, sequenced in a study of blood T cell repertoires in COVID-19. Assay: immunoSEQ multiplex PCR; the TCRdb copy retains only in-frame clones and omits some. This repertoire shows fewer than 80,000 clones, 80% to 95% found once; its top ten account for 5.5% to 6.5%. Material for sequencing was peripheral blood. The receptors derive from a human donor in a cohort sampled during active COVID-19.

This clone is a singleton in its sample. The chain carries TRBV9 and TRBJ2-1; 8 nucleotides align to TRBD1. The V gene end was trimmed by 0 bases and the J gene end by 6 bases; junction bases not matched to a gene: 5. Germline CDR1 reads SGDLS; CDR2 reads YYNGEE. CDR3 length: 15 residues. This chain's CDR3 is CASSVDRGVGNEQFF. Here the CDR3 DNA reads TGTGCCAGCAGCGTAGACAGGGGGGTTGGCAATGAGCAGTTCTTC. Together with reference TRBV9 and TRBJ2-1, the CDR3 gives the full variable domain: DSGVTQTPKHLITATGQRVTLRCSPRSGDLSVYWYQQSLDQGLQFLIQYYNGEERAKGNILERFSAQQFPDLHSELNLSSLELGDSALYFCASSVDRGVGNEQFFGPGTRLTVL.

The CDR3 here is CASSLSPGHKEQYF. The CDR3, as DNA: TGTGCCAGCAGTTTATCCCCGGGACATAAAGAGCAGTACTTC. V and J are TRBV6-5 and TRBJ2-7; a possible D gene is TRBD1 (6 bases). The V and J ends lost 4 bases and 7 bases respectively, with 17 bases between them. This CDR3 region has 14 residues. Germline CDR1 and CDR2: MNHEY and SVGAGI.

The chain uses TRBV18 and TRBJ2-1; TRBD2 aligns across 12 bases. This CDR3 spans 17 amino acids. The V gene's germline CDR1 is KGHSH and CDR2 LQKENI. Trimming at V came to 2 bases and at J to 4 bases, leaving 6 bases not matched to a gene. The CDR3: CASSPALLAGGYNEQFF. For the CDR3, the DNA is TGTGCCAGCTCACCAGCCTTACTAGCGGGGGGTTACAATGAGCAGTTCTTC.

This rearrangement joins TRBV9 to TRBJ1-1, with D possibly matching TRBD1 (5 bases). Trimming took off 0 bases at V and 5 bases at J, with 8 bases between the two ends. This CDR3 has 13 amino acids. CDR1 and CDR2 (germline): SGDLS, YYNGEE. The CDR3, as DNA: TGTGCCAGCAGCGTAGCTCAGGGAACTGAAGCTTTCTTT. Translation gives CASSVAQGTEAFF.

The rearrangement uses TRBV30 and TRBJ1-4; TRBD1 matches at 9 bases. The CDR3 sequence is 19 residues long. CDR1 and CDR2 (germline): GTSNPN, SVGIG (reference sequence). V was pared by 3 bases and J by 2 bases, with 16 bases of the junction left unmatched. CDR3 coding DNA: TGTGCCTGGAGACCTAAGTGGTCGACAGGGGGTGGGACTAATGAAAAACTGTTTTTT. Protein product: CAWRPKWSTGGGTNEKLFF.

The genes are TRBV6-6 and TRBJ1-1; no definite D call. Trimming left V 5 bases short and J 0 bases short, with 13 bases between. In germline, CDR1 is MNHNY, CDR2 SVGAGI (reference sequence). The CDR3 totals 15 residues. CDR3 DNA sequence: TGTGCCAGCAGTGACCCGGGGTCTATGAACACTGAAGCTTTCTTT. Translating it yields CASSDPGSMNTEAFF.

The V gene is TRBV9, the J gene TRBJ2-2; 11 nucleotides align to TRBD2. The CDR3 runs 16 residues. With 4 bases clipped from V and 5 bases from J, the junction kept 7 bases outside the gene matches. Looked up from germline, CDR1 is SGDLS and CDR2 is YYNGEE. The CDR3 loop reads CASSPTSGRRTGELFF. In nucleotides, the CDR3 is TGTGCCAGCAGCCCCACTAGCGGGAGAAGGACCGGGGAGCTGTTTTTT.

The genes are TRBV3-1 (or the pseudogene TRBV3-2) and TRBJ2-1, with D possibly being TRBD1 (6 bases). The CDR3 runs 15 residues. CDR1 and CDR2 from the germline V gene are LGHDT and YNNKEL (reference sequence). Trimming stripped 7 bases from V and 7 bases from J, with 20 bases between. CDR3 amino acids: CASTLGQGPWNEQFF. The CDR3 region has the DNA TGTGCCAGCACCTTAGGTCAGGGGCCGTGGAATGAGCAGTTCTTC.

Regarding this clone: Other DNA sequences in the sample encode the same CDR3. The genes are TRBV7-2 and TRBJ1-6; TRBD1 might be the D (6 bases). The germline V gene encodes CDR1 SGHTA and CDR2 FQGNSA. Trimming removed 1 base at V and 10 bases at J, with 8 bases between. The CDR3 is 13 amino acids. CDR3 in amino acids: CASSLDRVSPLHF. The CDR3 bases are TGTGCCAGCAGCTTAGACAGGGTCTCACCCCTCCACTTT.

The chain couples TRBV6-5 to TRBJ2-1, with 11 bases that match TRBD2. In germline, CDR1 is MNHEY, CDR2 SVGAGI. The ends lost 6 bases at V and 7 bases at J; junction bases unmatched: 5. The length of the CDR3 is 14 residues. CDR3 DNA sequence: TGTGCCAGCAGGAATAGCGGGAGGGCTAATGAGCAGTTCTTC. Amino acid sequence: CASRNSGRANEQFF.

The table lists this clone with a count of one. The V call is TRBV2, the J call TRBJ1-1, with TRBD1 as a possible D gene (6 bases). The CDR3 contains 16 residues. V lost 7 bases, J lost 4 bases, and 22 bases lay in between. Germline-derived CDR1 and CDR2 are SNHLY and FYNNEI. CDR3 coding DNA: TGTGCCAGCATAGGAACAGGGAGCGCCCGCGGCACTGAAGCTTTCTTT. Amino acids: CASIGTGSARGTEAFF.